This is a list of T cell receptor beta chains from one sample in a study of vaccination effects on CD4 cells after COVID-19. These receptors are not linked to any known antigen. Profiled with immunoSEQ multiplex PCR; TCRdb holds only in-frame clones, not every one. This repertoire shows more than 50,000 clones, about 80% found once; its top ten account for 0.8% to 1%. This specimen was CD4+ T cells from PBMCs cultured with HCoV-OC43 spike peptides, taken after COVID-19 vaccination. These receptor sequences come from a human donor who received a COVID-19 vaccine. Each CDR3 is given with its conserved first and last residue. D genes are given only for firm matches. Expanded clones are given a class, and other clones once, few, many or no size at all.

abundance: NA; d_gene: NA; v_gene: TRBV7-8; j_gene: TRBJ2-2; CDR3nt: TGTGCCAGCAGCCGGTTCGGGGGCGTAATCGCCGGGGAGCTGTTTTTT; CDR3aa: CASSRFGGVIAGELFF
abundance: NA; d_gene: NA; v_gene: TRBV15; j_gene: TRBJ2-4; CDR3nt: TGTGCCACCTCTTTAGGGGGGATAGCCAAAAACATTCAGTACTTC; CDR3aa: CATSLGGIAKNIQYF
abundance: NA; d_gene: NA; v_gene: TRBV14; j_gene: TRBJ2-3; CDR3nt: TGTGCCAGCAGCCAAGTGGTAGGGCATACGCAGTATTTT; CDR3aa: CASSQVVGHTQYF
abundance: NA; d_gene: TRBD2; v_gene: TRBV27; j_gene: TRBJ2-4; CDR3nt: TGTGCCAGCAGCTCCTTAGCGGGGGGGGCAAACATTCAGTACTTC; CDR3aa: CASSSLAGGANIQYF
abundance: NA; d_gene: NA; v_gene: TRBV7-2; j_gene: TRBJ2-3; CDR3nt: TGTGCCAGCAGCTTAGTGAGTGTCACAGATACGCAGTATTTT; CDR3aa: CASSLVSVTDTQYF
abundance: NA; d_gene: NA; v_gene: TRBV19; j_gene: TRBJ2-4; CDR3nt: TGTGCCAGTAGTCCCCCGGGCCAAAACATTCAGTACTTC; CDR3aa: CASSPPGQNIQYF
abundance: NA; d_gene: TRBD2; v_gene: TRBV6-6; j_gene: TRBJ2-1; CDR3nt: TGTGCCAGCAGTCCACGACTAGCGGGGGGGCCATACAATGAGCAGTTCTTC; CDR3aa: CASSPRLAGGPYNEQFF
abundance: few; d_gene: TRBD1; v_gene: TRBV5-1; j_gene: TRBJ1-1; CDR3nt: TGCGCCAGCAGCTTCACAGGGGATTCCACTGAAGCTTTCTTT; CDR3aa: CASSFTGDSTEAFF
abundance: NA; d_gene: NA; v_gene: TRBV7-2; j_gene: TRBJ2-1; CDR3nt: TGTGCCAGCAGCTCTCAGACAGATCTCAATGAGCAGTTCTTC; CDR3aa: CASSSQTDLNEQFF
abundance: NA; d_gene: TRBD1; v_gene: TRBV2; j_gene: TRBJ1-4; CDR3nt: TGTGCCAGCAGTGTACAGGGGGCGACTAATGAAAAACTGTTTTTT; CDR3aa: CASSVQGATNEKLFF
abundance: NA; d_gene: NA; v_gene: TRBV5-6; j_gene: TRBJ1-1; CDR3nt: TGTGCCAGCAGCTTCGAGGGGGGGTGGGACACTGAAGCTTTCTTT; CDR3aa: CASSFEGGWDTEAFF
abundance: NA; d_gene: TRBD2; v_gene: TRBV7-8; j_gene: TRBJ2-5; CDR3nt: TGTGCCAGCAGCTTAGGGGGAGGGGAGTACCAAGAGACCCAGTACTTC; CDR3aa: CASSLGGGEYQETQYF
abundance: few; d_gene: NA; v_gene: TRBV19; j_gene: TRBJ2-3; CDR3nt: TGTGCCAGTACTTCAGGCAGGGGCACAGATACGCAGTATTTT; CDR3aa: CASTSGRGTDTQYF
abundance: NA; d_gene: NA; v_gene: TRBV6-6; j_gene: TRBJ1-2; CDR3nt: TGTGCCAGCAGTGACAGGAATGGGATGGAAGGCTACACCTTC; CDR3aa: CASSDRNGMEGYTF
abundance: NA; d_gene: NA; v_gene: TRBV6-5; j_gene: TRBJ1-5; CDR3nt: TGTGCCAGCCAGTCGCAGCTAAATCAGCCCCAGCATTTT; CDR3aa: CASQSQLNQPQHF
abundance: NA; d_gene: NA; v_gene: TRBV11-1; j_gene: TRBJ2-3; CDR3nt: TGTGCCAGGATACTGACTGTCTACCTCCAGGATACGCAGTATTTT; CDR3aa: CARILTVYLQDTQYF
abundance: few; d_gene: NA; v_gene: TRBV5-4; j_gene: TRBJ1-2; CDR3nt: TGTGCCAGCAGCTTGGTAGGAGATGGCTACACCTTC; CDR3aa: CASSLVGDGYTF
abundance: NA; d_gene: NA; v_gene: TRBV7-8; j_gene: TRBJ2-1; CDR3nt: TGTGCCAGCAGCCTCCCCCCCTACAATGAGCAGTTCTTC; CDR3aa: CASSLPPYNEQFF
abundance: NA; d_gene: TRBD1; v_gene: TRBV18; j_gene: TRBJ2-5; CDR3nt: TGTGCCAGCTCACCGGTTCCAGGGACAGTGGGGAGTGGGGCCCAGTACTTC; CDR3aa: CASSPVPGTVGSGAQYF
abundance: once; d_gene: NA; v_gene: TRBV29-1; j_gene: TRBJ2-2; CDR3nt: TGCAGCGCTGACGGGCCGGGCGGGACCGGGGAGCTGTTTTTT; CDR3aa: CSADGPGGTGELFF
abundance: NA; d_gene: NA; v_gene: TRBV9; j_gene: TRBJ1-4; CDR3nt: TGTGCCAGCAGCGTAGGCCGGGGAAGGGGTGATGATGAAAAACTGTTTTTT; CDR3aa: CASSVGRGRGDDEKLFF
abundance: NA; d_gene: NA; v_gene: TRBV18; j_gene: TRBJ1-5; CDR3nt: TGTGCCAGCTCACAAGGATCGGATCAGCCCCAGCATTTT; CDR3aa: CASSQGSDQPQHF
abundance: NA; d_gene: NA; v_gene: TRBV4-2; j_gene: TRBJ1-6; CDR3nt: TGTGCCAGCAGCTTTGGAAATTATAATTCACCCCTCCACTTT; CDR3aa: CASSFGNYNSPLHF
abundance: NA; d_gene: NA; v_gene: TRBV4-1; j_gene: TRBJ2-1; CDR3nt: TGCGCCAGCAGCCAAGAACCAGGACCTCCTAATGAGCAGTTCTTC; CDR3aa: CASSQEPGPPNEQFF
abundance: NA; d_gene: NA; v_gene: TRBV4-3; j_gene: TRBJ2-4; CDR3nt: TGCGCCAGCAGCCACCTGAATCGCGGGACACCAAAAAACATTCAGTACTTC; CDR3aa: CASSHLNRGTPKNIQYF
abundance: NA; d_gene: TRBD2; v_gene: TRBV5-1; j_gene: TRBJ2-5; CDR3nt: TGCGCCAGCAGCGCCTGGGGCGGGGGTGGAGAGACCCAGTACTTC; CDR3aa: CASSAWGGGGETQYF
abundance: NA; d_gene: NA; v_gene: TRBV11-2; j_gene: TRBJ1-4; CDR3nt: TGTGCCAGCAGCTTACGTAGGGGAGAAAAACTGTTTTTT; CDR3aa: CASSLRRGEKLFF
abundance: once; d_gene: NA; v_gene: TRBV29-1; j_gene: TRBJ2-3; CDR3nt: TGCAGCGTTGAAGGGTTTGGTGCCCCAGATACGCAGTATTTT; CDR3aa: CSVEGFGAPDTQYF
abundance: NA; d_gene: NA; v_gene: TRBV9; j_gene: TRBJ2-1; CDR3nt: TGTGCCAGCAGCGTAGCTATTGAAACTACCAATGAGCAGTTCTTC; CDR3aa: CASSVAIETTNEQFF
abundance: NA; d_gene: NA; v_gene: TRBV4-2; j_gene: TRBJ2-2; CDR3nt: TGTGCCAGCAGCCCGGGACAAACGAACACCGGGGAGCTGTTTTTT; CDR3aa: CASSPGQTNTGELFF
abundance: NA; d_gene: NA; v_gene: TRBV20-1; j_gene: TRBJ1-3; CDR3nt: TGCAGTGCTAGTCCGGGTGACAGCCTCTCTGGAAACACCATATATTTT; CDR3aa: CSASPGDSLSGNTIYF
abundance: few; d_gene: NA; v_gene: TRBV19; j_gene: TRBJ1-2; CDR3nt: TGTGCCAGTAGTAGCCAAGACAGCCGGGGTGGCTACACCTTC; CDR3aa: CASSSQDSRGGYTF
abundance: few; d_gene: TRBD2; v_gene: TRBV5-1; j_gene: TRBJ2-2; CDR3nt: TGCGCCAGCAGCCCCTATCTCCCTAGCGGGGTCATGCAAAACACCGGGGAGCTGTTTTTT; CDR3aa: CASSPYLPSGVMQNTGELFF
abundance: NA; d_gene: NA; v_gene: TRBV28; j_gene: TRBJ1-6; CDR3nt: TGTGCCAGCAGTTCGAGCTCCTATAATTCACCCCTCCACTTT; CDR3aa: CASSSSSYNSPLHF
abundance: once; d_gene: NA; v_gene: TRBV19; j_gene: TRBJ1-1; CDR3nt: TGTGCCAGTAGCGGCTATCCGGGCACTGAAGCTTTCTTT; CDR3aa: CASSGYPGTEAFF
abundance: NA; d_gene: TRBD1; v_gene: TRBV11-2; j_gene: TRBJ1-1; CDR3nt: TGTGCCAGCAACCTTGGACAGGCGTCGCGGACTGAAGCTTTCTTT; CDR3aa: CASNLGQASRTEAFF
abundance: NA; d_gene: NA; v_gene: TRBV4-2; j_gene: TRBJ2-5; CDR3nt: TGTGCCAGCAGCCAAGCAGTGTCACGAATCCAAGAGACCCAGTACTTC; CDR3aa: CASSQAVSRIQETQYF
abundance: NA; d_gene: NA; v_gene: TRBV19; j_gene: TRBJ2-3; CDR3nt: TGTGCCAGTAGTCTTAGACAGGCTACTCCCCTCCCGGTGAGGACGCAGTATTTT; CDR3aa: CASSLRQATPLPVRTQYF
abundance: NA; d_gene: TRBD2; v_gene: TRBV24-1; j_gene: TRBJ2-1; CDR3nt: TGTGCCACCAGTGACGAGCGGGGGCCGGGGAATGAGCAGTTCTTC; CDR3aa: CATSDERGPGNEQFF
abundance: NA; d_gene: NA; v_gene: TRBV27; j_gene: TRBJ1-2; CDR3nt: TGTGCCAGCAGTTCACAGCGGGCTAACTATGGCTACACCTTC; CDR3aa: CASSSQRANYGYTF
abundance: NA; d_gene: NA; v_gene: TRBV5-1; j_gene: TRBJ2-1; CDR3nt: TGCGCCAGCAGCTTTCGCCATGGAGGGGTACTGGGGAATGAGCAGTTCTTC; CDR3aa: CASSFRHGGVLGNEQFF
abundance: NA; d_gene: TRBD1; v_gene: TRBV19; j_gene: TRBJ2-2; CDR3nt: TGTGCCAGTAGTCCACGACAGGGGATATACACCGGGGAGCTGTTTTTT; CDR3aa: CASSPRQGIYTGELFF
abundance: once; d_gene: NA; v_gene: TRBV7-2; j_gene: TRBJ2-1; CDR3nt: TGTGCCAGCAGCTTCGCCACAGGGAACAATGAGCAGTTCTTC; CDR3aa: CASSFATGNNEQFF
abundance: NA; d_gene: TRBD1; v_gene: TRBV7-3; j_gene: TRBJ1-1; CDR3nt: TGTGCCAGCAGCACGGGACAGGGTGAGGCTTTCTTT; CDR3aa: CASSTGQGEAFF
abundance: NA; d_gene: TRBD1; v_gene: TRBV30; j_gene: TRBJ2-5; CDR3nt: TGTGCCTGGAGTATGACAGGGGGCCAAGAGACCCAGTACTTC; CDR3aa: CAWSMTGGQETQYF
abundance: NA; d_gene: TRBD1; v_gene: TRBV7-7; j_gene: TRBJ2-1; CDR3nt: TGTGCCAGCAGCTTTGGGACAGGGGGCGCCTACAATGAGCAGTTCTTC; CDR3aa: CASSFGTGGAYNEQFF
abundance: NA; d_gene: NA; v_gene: TRBV5-6; j_gene: TRBJ1-5; CDR3nt: TGTGCCAGCAGCCGACTCAATCAGCCCCAGCATTTT; CDR3aa: CASSRLNQPQHF
abundance: NA; d_gene: NA; v_gene: TRBV7-9; j_gene: TRBJ1-5; CDR3nt: TGTGCCAGCAGCTTATCTGGCGGGTATCAGCCCCAGCATTTT; CDR3aa: CASSLSGGYQPQHF
abundance: few; d_gene: TRBD1; v_gene: TRBV3-1/TRBV3-2; j_gene: TRBJ2-3; CDR3nt: TGTGCCAGCAGCCCGGAGACCGGGACAGGGAAAGATACGCAGTATTTT; CDR3aa: CASSPETGTGKDTQYF
abundance: NA; d_gene: NA; v_gene: TRBV10-3; j_gene: TRBJ1-4; CDR3nt: TGTGCCACCCGAGGGGAGGAAAAACTGTTTTTT; CDR3aa: CATRGEEKLFF
abundance: NA; d_gene: TRBD1; v_gene: TRBV5-1; j_gene: TRBJ2-2; CDR3nt: TGCGCCAGCAGCTTGGCCGGACAGGGGAGGACCGGGGAGCTGTTTTTT; CDR3aa: CASSLAGQGRTGELFF
abundance: few; d_gene: NA; v_gene: TRBV9; j_gene: TRBJ1-4; CDR3nt: TGTGCCAGCAGGAGGGGGGTTGGCGAAAAACTGTTTTTT; CDR3aa: CASRRGVGEKLFF
abundance: NA; d_gene: NA; v_gene: TRBV9; j_gene: TRBJ1-1; CDR3nt: TGTGCCAGCAGCGTAGAGGATGGGTGGGAGAACACTGAAGCTTTCTTT; CDR3aa: CASSVEDGWENTEAFF
abundance: NA; d_gene: TRBD2; v_gene: TRBV6-2/TRBV6-3; j_gene: TRBJ2-1; CDR3nt: TGTGCCAGCAGTTCCCCCTCAGCGGGGATCTACAATGAGCAGTTCTTC; CDR3aa: CASSSPSAGIYNEQFF